One sample yielded the 26 T cell receptor beta chains listed below, sequenced in a study of T cells in Graves' hyperthyroidism and ophthalmopathy. TCR beta CDR3 sequences were amplified from RNA transcripts. HTBI primers were employed in a first-round RT-PCR of the TCR CDR3. TCRdb fed the multiplex PCR reads into MiXCR, producing one record per CDR3 protein. The table lists fewer than 800,000 distinct CDR3 sequences, over 15% of them singletons. Specimen: blood. These receptors all come from a man between 18 and 29 years old with Graves' hyperthyroidism.

This clonotype occurred many times. The chain has TRBV27 and TRBJ2-7; a possible D gene is TRBD2 (6 bases). This CDR3 has 17 residues. The V gene's germline CDR1 is MNHEY and CDR2 SMNVEV (reference sequence). The V end lost 5 bases, the J end lost 0 bases, and 20 bases lay between the germline ends. The CDR3 spells CASSPTPGLADSYEQYF. DNA of the CDR3: TGTGCCAGCAGTCCTACTCCGGGACTTGCGGACTCCTACGAGCAGTACTTC.

This clonotype was counted at least ten times. The chain employs TRBV29-1 and TRBJ2-7; D could derive from TRBD1 or TRBD2 (5 bases each). Trimming took 6 bases from V and 5 from J, leaving 20 bases between them. The germline CDR1 and CDR2 sequences are SQVTM and ANQGSEA. The CDR3 covers 14 residues. In DNA, the CDR3 is TGCAGCGTCGTAGGGACCCATCTCCGAGACGAGCAGTACTTC. Its protein is CSVVGTHLRDEQYF.

On this clonotype: At one of its ends the junction is not consistent with the germline gene, which may arise from a read error. The CDR3 DNA reads as TGTGCTAGCAGCTTTAAGCAGGCCCTAGCCAAAAACATTCAGTACTTC. This codes for CASSFKQALAKNIQYF. The rearrangement joins TRBV7-7 to TRBJ2-4; D gene ambiguous. This CDR3 contains 16 residues. Germline loops: CDR1 SSHAT, CDR2 FNYEAQ (reference sequence).

The chain has TRBV12-5 and TRBJ2-5; tentative D call: TRBD2 (6 bases). V was pared by 7 bases and J by 3 bases, with 18 bases between. CDR3 length: 15 residues. In germline, CDR1 is LGHNT, CDR2 FRNRAP. CDR3 region: CASALRQGGEETQYF. CDR3 DNA: TGTGCTAGTGCCCTGAGGCAGGGCGGGGAAGAGACCCAGTACTTC.

This clonotype was observed a few times. The gene calls are TRBV7-2 and TRBJ2-7; perhaps TRBD1 as D (7 bases). Deletions cut 5 bases from V and 5 bases from J, with 19 bases between. This CDR3 is built from 15 residues. Germline lookup yields CDR1 SGHTA and CDR2 FQGNSA. In DNA form, the CDR3 reads TGTGCCAGCAGCCCAGGGGGGTCTACTACTGACGAGCAGTACTTC. It is translated as CASSPGGSTTDEQYF.

The sample holds many counts of this clonotype. The J gene is TRBJ2-7, the V gene TRBV2, with D unresolved. V lost 4 bases and J 1 base, leaving 11 bases between the germline ends. The CDR3 covers 14 residues. Germline V CDR1 and CDR2: SNHLY, FYNNEI. The CDR3 bases are TGTGCCAGCAGTGCTGGCCCCATATCCTACGAGCAGTACTTC. It specifies CASSAGPISYEQYF.

This clonotype appeared many times. This chain links TRBV7-2 with TRBJ1-2; D might be TRBD1 (6 bases). V was clipped by 3 bases and J by 9 bases, with 14 bases between them. This CDR3 has 13 amino acids. CDR1 is SGHTA, CDR2 FQGNSA, per germline. As DNA, the CDR3 is TGTGCCAGCAGCTTCTCTGGGGGCGGAAGCTACACCTTC. It yields the protein CASSFSGGGSYTF.

This clonotype was detected a few times. This chain connects TRBV29-1 to TRBJ2-7; 10 positions match TRBD1. Trimming removed 0 bases from V and 4 bases from J; junction bases left unmatched: 6. CDR3 length: 15 residues. Germline CDR1 and CDR2: SQVTM and ANQGSEA. The CDR3 sequence is CSVEDPGDRGYEQYF. The DNA of the CDR3 is TGCAGCGTTGAAGATCCGGGGGACAGGGGTTACGAGCAGTACTTC.

In its sample, this clonotype was seen a few times. The CDR3 region is CASSWEGDSSYEQYF. CDR3 coding DNA: TGTGCCAGCAGTTGGGAAGGGGACAGCTCCTACGAGCAGTACTTC. V and J are TRBV27 and TRBJ2-7, with 7 positions matching TRBD1. The CDR3 length is 15 residues. Germline assignment: CDR1 MNHEY and CDR2 SMNVEV (reference sequence). J was trimmed by 0 bases and V by 4 bases; bases with no gene match: 6.

Ten or more counts support this clonotype. The chain employs TRBV28 and TRBJ2-7, with D possibly TRBD2 on 5 matching bases. CDR1 is MDHEN, CDR2 SYDVKM, per germline. V was pared by 5 bases and J by 5 bases, with 10 bases between. This CDR3 is 12 amino acids long. The chain's CDR3 is CASSPLGDEQYF. CDR3 bases: TGTGCCAGCAGTCCACTCGGGGACGAGCAGTACTTC.

In this sample, this clonotype turned up a few times. The rearrangement uses TRBV6-2 or TRBV6-3 and TRBJ1-1, with 8 bases that match TRBD1. Germline V gene data show CDR1 as MNHEY and CDR2 as SVGEGT. This CDR3 contains 14 residues. V lost 9 bases to trimming and J lost 1 base; unmatched junction nucleotides: 7. CDR3 residues: CASSNRGTNTEAFF. The CDR3 DNA reads TGTGCCAGTTCAAACAGGGGGACGAACACTGAAGCTTTCTTT.

This clonotype showed up many times. CDR3: CASSFASRFEQYF. The CDR3, as DNA: TGTGCCAGCAGTTTTGCTAGCCGGTTCGAGCAGTACTTC. The chain recombines TRBV28 with TRBJ2-7, with D perhaps matching TRBD2 (5 bases). The length of the CDR3 is 13 residues. Germline V gene sequence: CDR1 MDHEN, CDR2 SYDVKM. Trimming left V 3 bases short and J 6 bases short, with 12 bases between.

This clonotype was counted many times. This chain connects TRBV5-8 to TRBJ2-7, with TRBD2 as a possible D gene (5 bases). Trimming cost V 4 bases and J 5 bases, with 16 bases left between them. CDR3 length: 14 amino acids. Per germline, CDR1 SGHTS and CDR2 YDEGEE. DNA of the CDR3: TGTGCCAGCAGCGGGAGCTCCCTCGCGGACGAGCAGTACTTC. The encoded protein is CASSGSSLADEQYF.

The chain carries TRBV29-1 and TRBJ1-2; D gene uncertain. Germline loops: CDR1 SQVTM, CDR2 ANQGSEA. The CDR3 runs to 12 residues. Trimming took 5 bases from V and 4 from J, leaving 11 bases between them. The CDR3 protein is CSVNWGTYGYTF. The DNA for the CDR3 is TGCAGCGTTAACTGGGGAACCTATGGCTACACCTTC.

This clonotype appeared a few times. The chain employs TRBV19 and TRBJ2-1; D ambiguous. This CDR3 is 13 amino acids long. Trimming shortened V by 3 bases and J by 12 bases, and 15 bases separated the two germline ends. Germline values: CDR1 LNHDA, CDR2 SQIVND (reference sequence). CDR3 region: CASSITHPSAQFF. The DNA of the CDR3 is TGTGCCAGTAGTATTACCCACCCCAGTGCGCAGTTCTTC. Variable domain in full (rest from reference TRBV19 and TRBJ2-1): DGGITQSPKYLFRKEGQNVTLSCEQNLNHDAMYWYRQDPGQGLRLIYYSQIVNDFQKGDIAEGYSVSREKKESFPLTVTSAQKNPTAFYLCASSITHPSAQFFGPGTRLTVL.

The V call is TRBV2, the J call TRBJ2-1; 9 bases are a match to TRBD2. V lost 6 bases to trimming and J lost 4 bases; unmatched junction nucleotides: 4. Per germline, CDR1 SNHLY and CDR2 FYNNEI. The CDR3 runs to 14 residues. CDR3 nucleotide sequence: TGTGCCAGCAGGAAGCGGGAGGTGTACAATGAGCAGTTCTTC. It yields the protein CASRKREVYNEQFF.

This clonotype has at least ten counts. This chain connects TRBV2 to TRBJ2-5, with D perhaps TRBD2 (6 bases). The CDR3 is 14 amino acids. The germline V gene has CDR1 SNHLY and CDR2 FYNNEI. The ends were cut back, 1 base at V and 5 bases at J, with 11 bases in the middle. The DNA for the CDR3 is TGTGCCAGCAGTGAAGACCGGGAGTTGGAGACCCAGTACTTC. Its translation is CASSEDRELETQYF.

The chain uses TRBV6-1 and TRBJ2-2, with D uncertain. The CDR3 extends over 15 amino acids. CDR1 is MNHNS and CDR2 is SASEGT in the germline V gene. The V end lost 5 bases, the J end lost 4 bases, and 14 bases lay between the germline ends. CDR3 residues: CASSQPGRSTGELFF. The CDR3 nucleotides read TGTGCCAGCAGTCAGCCCGGCAGGTCCACCGGGGAGCTGTTTTTT.

V is TRBV3-1 and J is TRBJ2-1, with D unresolved. The V end was cut by 5 bases, the J end by 5 bases, with 7 bases between. CDR3 length: 12 residues. The germline CDR1 and CDR2 sequences are LGHDT and YNNKEL (reference sequence). The CDR3 DNA is TGTGCCAGCAGCGGCTACGACAATGAGCAGTTCTTC. Translated: CASSGYDNEQFF.

About this clonotype itself: Sequence at one end of the junction differs from germline and may be a read error. This chain links TRBV5-6 with TRBJ2-7; no firm D call. The CDR3 is 11 amino acids. In germline, CDR1 is SGHDT, CDR2 YYEEEE. CDR3 bases: TGTGCCAACAGCACGGACTACGAGCAGTACTTC. Its translation is CANSTDYEQYF.

This clonotype appeared a few times. V gene TRBV4-1 combines with J gene TRBJ2-7; TRBD2 matches 7 bases. The CDR3 loop spans 15 amino acids. V gave up 0 bases and J gave up 1 base; unmatched junction bases: 3. From germline, CDR1 is MGHRA and CDR2 YSYEKL. The CDR3 DNA reads as TGCGCCAGCAGCCAAGATCGAGCGGGGTCCTACGAGCAGTACTTC. It specifies CASSQDRAGSYEQYF.

At least ten counts were recorded for this clonotype. V usage is TRBV2 and J usage is TRBJ2-1; 11 bases align to TRBD2. Germline CDR1 and CDR2: SNHLY and FYNNEI. The CDR3 has 15 residues. The trim removed 1 base at V and 10 bases at J, leaving 6 bases unmatched. CDR3 nucleotides: TGTGCCAGCAGTGAAGGACTAGCGGGAAGCAACGAGCAGTTCTTC. Protein sequence: CASSEGLAGSNEQFF. The full variable domain, with the rest looked up from reference TRBV2 and TRBJ2-1, is EPEVTQTPSHQVTQMGQEVILRCVPISNHLYFYWYRQILGQKVEFLVSFYNNEISEKSEIFDDQFSVERPDGSNFTLKIRSTKLEDSAMYFCASSEGLAGSNEQFFGPGTRLTVL.

This clonotype was recorded at least ten times. The gene calls are TRBV3-1 and TRBJ2-5; D gene ambiguous. V was trimmed by 1 base and J by 0 bases, leaving 9 bases between them. This CDR3 is 15 amino acids long. Germline V lookup: CDR1 LGHDT, CDR2 YNNKEL (reference sequence). For the CDR3, the DNA is TGTGCCAGCAGCCAAGGTGATCGCGACCAAGAGACCCAGTACTTC. Translation gives CASSQGDRDQETQYF.

With respect to this clonotype: Being one base from a much bigger clone, this may be a read error. The chain joins TRBV28 to TRBJ1-1, with unresolved D. Germline V gene data show CDR1 as MDHEN and CDR2 as SYDVKM. The CDR3 contains 11 residues. The V and J ends lost 7 bases and 1 base respectively, with 4 bases between them. In DNA form, the CDR3 reads TGTGCCAGCACAACGAACACTGAAGCTTTCTTT. Residues: CASTTNTEAFF.

This sequence joins TRBV6-5 and TRBJ2-5; no clear D. Trimming shortened V by 1 base and J by 4 bases, and 13 bases separated the two germline ends. CDR3 length: 15 residues. CDR1 is MNHEY, CDR2 SVGAGI, per germline. The CDR3 DNA reads as TGTGCCAGCAGTTACTTTCGTGGCAGCACAGAGACCCAGTACTTC. Translating gives CASSYFRGSTETQYF.

This clonotype was seen a handful of times. The chain employs TRBV27 and TRBJ2-7, with D possibly matching TRBD2 (6 bases). This CDR3 is built from 14 residues. Per germline, CDR1 MNHEY and CDR2 SMNVEV (reference sequence). Trimming removed 2 bases from V and 4 bases from J, with 12 bases in between. The CDR3 sequence is CASSLAGRIYEQYF. DNA for the CDR3: TGTGCCAGCAGTTTAGCGGGACGGATTTACGAGCAGTACTTC.